Listed below are T cell receptor beta chains from one sample, sequenced in a study of cytomegalovirus exposure and HLA in healthy donors. The method was immunoSEQ multiplex PCR; TCRdb's version includes in-frame clones alone and lacks a portion of them. This table holds 90,000 or so clones, around 82% found once. Sequencing used PBMCs. All receptors come from a man aged 25 to 40 in good health and CMV-seropositive. Both conserved end residues are part of each CDR3. Fields, in order: CDR3 protein, CDR3 DNA, J gene, clone size, D gene, V gene. A D gene is named only where the DNA matches it firmly. Some rows mark clone size as missing; the rest say once, few, many or name a class of expanded clone.

CDR3aa: CSVGSGRTSYEQYF; CDR3nt: TGCAGCGTTGGTAGCGGGAGGACGTCCTACGAGCAGTACTTC; j_gene: TRBJ2-7; abundance: -; d_gene: TRBD2; v_gene: TRBV29-1
CDR3aa: CASSYVGGRNIQYF; CDR3nt: TGTGCCAGCAGTTACGTGGGGGGGCGTAACATTCAGTACTTC; j_gene: TRBJ2-4; abundance: -; d_gene: -; v_gene: TRBV28
CDR3aa: CASRGAGNTEAFF; CDR3nt: TGTGCCAGCAGAGGCGCGGGGAACACTGAAGCTTTCTTT; j_gene: TRBJ1-1; abundance: -; d_gene: -; v_gene: TRBV21-1
CDR3aa: CAWSVTDQPQHF; CDR3nt: TGTGCCTGGAGTGTAACGGATCAGCCCCAGCATTTT; j_gene: TRBJ1-5; abundance: -; d_gene: -; v_gene: TRBV30
CDR3aa: CASRRAGGSNSPLHF; CDR3nt: TGTGCCAGCCGCCGCGCGGGGGGGTCGAATTCACCCCTCCACTTT; j_gene: TRBJ1-6; abundance: -; d_gene: -; v_gene: TRBV6-1
CDR3aa: CASWDRGNQPQHF; CDR3nt: TGTGCCAGTTGGGACAGGGGCAATCAGCCCCAGCATTTT; j_gene: TRBJ1-5; abundance: -; d_gene: TRBD1; v_gene: TRBV10-3
CDR3aa: CASSLRDVGELFF; CDR3nt: TGTGCCAGCAGCCTCAGGGATGTCGGGGAGCTGTTTTTT; j_gene: TRBJ2-2; abundance: once; d_gene: -; v_gene: TRBV11-3
CDR3aa: CASSPHRGMSNQPQHF; CDR3nt: TGTGCCAGCTCCCCGCACAGGGGAATGAGCAATCAGCCCCAGCATTTT; j_gene: TRBJ1-5; abundance: -; d_gene: TRBD1; v_gene: TRBV28
CDR3aa: CASSLSQNTEAFF; CDR3nt: TGTGCCAGCAGTTTATCACAGAACACTGAAGCTTTCTTT; j_gene: TRBJ1-1; abundance: few; d_gene: -; v_gene: TRBV6-6
CDR3aa: CASSPTGSYEQYF; CDR3nt: TGTGCCAGCTCACCCACAGGTTCCTACGAGCAGTACTTC; j_gene: TRBJ2-7; abundance: few; d_gene: -; v_gene: TRBV18
CDR3aa: CASSPPASPGELFF; CDR3nt: TGTGCCAGCTCACCACCAGCAAGCCCCGGGGAGCTGTTTTTT; j_gene: TRBJ2-2; abundance: -; d_gene: -; v_gene: TRBV18
CDR3aa: CASYRESGGNYNEQFF; CDR3nt: TGTGCCAGCTACCGTGAAAGCGGGGGGAATTACAATGAGCAGTTCTTC; j_gene: TRBJ2-1; abundance: -; d_gene: TRBD2; v_gene: TRBV18
CDR3aa: CASSLRTRTSGGSYEQYF; CDR3nt: TGTGCCAGCAGCCTCCGTACGAGGACTAGCGGGGGCAGCTACGAGCAGTACTTC; j_gene: TRBJ2-7; abundance: -; d_gene: TRBD2; v_gene: TRBV7-2
CDR3aa: CAISPGGISYEQYF; CDR3nt: TGTGCCATCAGTCCAGGGGGCATCTCCTACGAGCAGTACTTC; j_gene: TRBJ2-7; abundance: -; d_gene: TRBD1; v_gene: TRBV10-3
CDR3aa: CASSVTSGRSTGELFF; CDR3nt: TGTGCCAGCAGCGTGACTAGCGGGAGGAGCACCGGGGAGCTGTTTTTT; j_gene: TRBJ2-2; abundance: -; d_gene: TRBD2; v_gene: TRBV5-5
CDR3aa: CASSEAGGTGILNSGANVLTF; CDR3nt: TGTGCCAGCAGTGAAGCAGGCGGGACAGGGATTCTCAACTCTGGGGCCAACGTCCTGACTTTC; j_gene: TRBJ2-6; abundance: -; d_gene: TRBD1; v_gene: TRBV2